The 19 T cell receptor beta chains in this list originate from one sample, sequenced in a study of shared clonotypes between healthy human individuals. Generated by immunoSEQ multiplex PCR, the TCRdb table keeps only in-frame clones and is missing some. The sample lists about a million clones; approximately 72% were seen once. Sequencing was carried out using memory CD4+ T cells sorted from blood. The sample's subset: CD45RA-negative fraction. These TCRs come from a man aged 18 to 35 in good health.

To note about this clone: Sequence at one end of the junction differs from germline and may be a read error. This chain connects TRBV7-7 to TRBJ2-1, with 9 nucleotides matching TRBD2. The length of the CDR3 is 15 residues. Germline V gives CDR1 SSHAT, CDR2 FNYEAQ (reference sequence). The CDR3 nucleotides are TGTGCTAGCAGCTACGCGGGGGGGCCTGGGAATGAGCAGTTCTTC. As protein: CASSYAGGPGNEQFF.

This sequence joins TRBV27 and TRBJ2-2; no reliable D call. Trimming removed 3 bases at V and 3 bases at J, with 5 bases between. CDR1 is MNHEY, CDR2 SMNVEV, per germline (reference sequence). The CDR3 contains 13 residues. CDR3 sequence (DNA): TGTGCCAGCAGTTTTGGGGACACCGGGGAGCTGTTTTTT. Protein sequence: CASSFGDTGELFF.

The CDR3 loop is CASSLGGPAGEQYF. Here the CDR3 DNA reads TGCGCCAGCAGCTTGGGGGGGCCAGCCGGAGAGCAGTACTTC. J is TRBJ2-7 and V is TRBV5-1, with D possibly matching TRBD1 (6 bases). The CDR3 length is 14 residues. The germline V gene encodes CDR1 SGHRS and CDR2 YFSETQ. Trimming shortened V by 0 bases and J by 7 bases, and 14 bases separated the two germline ends.

This clone was observed a single time. The rearrangement links TRBV6-5 to TRBJ1-5; 7 bases match TRBD1. CDR1 is MNHEY and CDR2 is SVGAGI in the germline V gene. V dropped 5 bases and J dropped 4; count of bases not matched to a gene: 5. The CDR3 has 14 amino acids. The CDR3 DNA sequence: TGTGCCAGCAGTACCGACAGGGCAAATCAGCCCCAGCATTTT. Residues: CASSTDRANQPQHF.

This rearrangement joins TRBV19 to TRBJ1-3; TRBD1 agrees at 8 bases. J lost 2 bases, V lost 5 bases, and 5 bases had no gene match. Germline V CDR1 and CDR2: LNHDA, SQIVND (reference sequence). The CDR3 runs to 15 residues. CDR3 loop: CASSGGQAAGNTIYF. The CDR3 DNA reads as TGTGCCAGTAGTGGGGGACAGGCGGCTGGAAACACCATATATTTT.

The chain employs TRBV18 and TRBJ2-7, with 7 bases aligning to TRBD1. This CDR3 is 14 amino acids long. Germline V gene lookup returns CDR1 KGHSH and CDR2 LQKENI. Trimming at V came to 4 bases and at J to 1 base, leaving 4 bases not matched to a gene. The CDR3 coding sequence is TGTGCCAGCTCACGTCGACAGGGATCCTACGAGCAGTACTTC. Amino acids: CASSRRQGSYEQYF.

This chain connects TRBV5-1 to TRBJ2-7; the D gene is possibly TRBD2 (6 bases). V was pared by 2 bases and J by 0 bases, with 9 bases between. CDR1 SGHRS and CDR2 YFSETQ come from the germline V gene. This CDR3 region has 14 residues. For the CDR3, the DNA is TGCGCCAGCAGCTTTGGCGGGGCCTCCTACGAGCAGTACTTC. Translated, it gives CASSFGGASYEQYF.

This clone was found many times. This chain uses TRBV7-2 with TRBJ2-2, with a weak D call TRBD2 (6 bases). This CDR3 is built from 15 residues. V was clipped by 1 base and J by 5 bases, with 11 bases between them. Germline V gene sequence: CDR1 SGHTA, CDR2 FQGNSA. The chain's CDR3 is CASSLGLARTGELFF. The CDR3 nucleotides read TGTGCCAGCAGCTTAGGTCTAGCGCGGACCGGGGAGCTGTTTTTT.

Here the CDR3 DNA reads TGTGCCAGCAGCTTGGCGGATGTGCGGGGAACTAATGGCTACACCTTC. It is translated as CASSLADVRGTNGYTF. The chain uses TRBV5-6 and TRBJ1-2; D remains unclear. Trimming stripped 0 bases from V and 6 bases from J, with 18 bases between. CDR3 length equals 16 residues. Germline V gene sequence: CDR1 SGHDT, CDR2 YYEEEE. The variable domain in full, with the rest retrieved from reference TRBV5-6 and TRBJ1-2, is DAGVTQSPTHLIKTRGQQVTLRCSPKSGHDTVSWYQQALGQGPQFIFQYYEEEERQRGNFPDRFSGHQFPNYSSELNVNALLLGDSALYLCASSLADVRGTNGYTFGSGTRLTVV.

V gene TRBV28 combines with J gene TRBJ1-4, with TRBD1 matching over 8 bases. The CDR3 has 16 amino acids. Germline CDR1 and CDR2: MDHEN and SYDVKM. The V and J ends lost 6 bases and 5 bases, in that order; junction bases with no gene match: 11. For the CDR3, the DNA is TGTGCCAGCAGCGGGCCCCTCGGGACAGGCAATGAAAAACTGTTTTTT. As protein: CASSGPLGTGNEKLFF.

The chain uses TRBV1 and TRBJ2-7; the D segment call TRBD2 is taken from the table without a DNA check. TRBV1 corresponds to a pseudogene. This CDR3 has 15 residues. DNA for the CDR3: TGCACCAGCAGCCAAGAGGTAGAGCGGTTCTACGAGCAGTACTTC. Protein: CTSSQEVERFYEQYF.

The V call is TRBV7-9, the J call TRBJ2-2; no definite D call. Deletions cut 1 base from V and 1 base from J, with 7 bases between. Looked up from germline, CDR1 is SEHNR and CDR2 is FQNEAQ (reference sequence). CDR3 size: 15 residues. The CDR3 DNA sequence: TGTGCCAGCAGCTTAGGTCCCCGGAACACCGGGGAGCTGTTTTTT. It specifies CASSLGPRNTGELFF.

The rearrangement uses TRBV18 and TRBJ2-5, with D possibly matching TRBD2 (6 bases). In germline, CDR1 is KGHSH, CDR2 LQKENI. V was shortened by 3 bases and J by 5 bases, with 19 bases between the two germline ends. The CDR3 contains 16 residues. The CDR3 nucleotides read TGTGCCAGCTCACCGCCGGGACCGGGAGCCGGGGAGACCCAGTACTTC. Residues: CASSPPGPGAGETQYF.

As for this clone: Additional DNA sequences in this sample encode the identical CDR3. V is TRBV5-4 and J is TRBJ1-6; D perhaps matches TRBD1 (6 bases). Germline CDR1 reads SGHNT; CDR2 reads YYREEE (reference sequence). V was cut by 4 bases and J by 3 bases, with 8 bases left in between. The CDR3 loop spans 14 amino acids. CDR3 sequence: CASSLDSYNSPLHF. In DNA, the CDR3 is TGTGCCAGCAGCCTGGACAGCTATAATTCACCCCTCCACTTT.

V and J are TRBV5-1 and TRBJ2-1, with TRBD2 as a possible D gene (6 bases). The CDR3 is 16 residues long. Germline V gene sequence: CDR1 SGHRS, CDR2 YFSETQ. Trimming left V 1 base short and J 1 base short, with 12 bases between. The CDR3 DNA follows: TGCGCCAGCAGCTTGCGGGCGGGGAGGTCCTACAATGAGCAGTTCTTC. Encoded protein: CASSLRAGRSYNEQFF.

The chain has TRBV28 and TRBJ1-6, with TRBD1 matching over 8 bases. Germline assignment: CDR1 MDHEN and CDR2 SYDVKM. V lost 10 bases and J lost 3; bases outside the gene matches: 8. The CDR3 loop spans 15 amino acids. Here the CDR3 reads CATGQGQLYNSPLHF. In nucleotides, the CDR3 is TGTGCCACCGGACAGGGTCAGCTCTATAATTCACCCCTCCACTTT.

The CDR3 reads CASSPRYMNTEAFF. CDR3 nucleotides: TGTGCCAGCAGTCCGAGGTACATGAACACTGAAGCTTTCTTT. The chain combines TRBV28 with TRBJ1-1, with D unclear. Trimming pared 5 bases from V and 0 bases from J, leaving 10 bases between. Germline CDR1 and CDR2: MDHEN and SYDVKM. The CDR3 has 14 amino acids.

The V gene is TRBV4-2, the J gene TRBJ1-1, with 7 bases aligning to TRBD1. Unmatched junction bases numbered 5, after V lost 1 base and J lost 3 bases. CDR1 and CDR2 from the germline V gene are LGHNA and YNFKEQ. CDR3 length: 15 residues. CDR3 loop: CASSQVRQGDTEAFF. The CDR3 DNA reads as TGTGCCAGCAGCCAAGTGAGGCAGGGGGACACTGAAGCTTTCTTT.

The chain joins TRBV2 to TRBJ2-5; TRBD2 agrees at 12 bases. This CDR3 is built from 16 residues. V dropped 0 bases and J dropped 14; count of bases not matched to a gene: 13. Per the germline V gene, CDR1 is SNHLY and CDR2 is FYNNEI. CDR3 loop: CASSEASKLAGGLGYF. The CDR3 nucleotides read TGTGCCAGCAGTGAAGCCTCAAAGCTAGCGGGAGGGCTTGGCTACTTC.